Listed below are T cell receptor beta chains from one sample, sequenced in a study of OX40 agonist ivuxolimab in advanced cancers. Sequencing was performed with immunoSEQ multiplex PCR; in TCRdb, only in-frame clones are kept and a portion is missing. The sample carries tens of thousands of clones, 85% to 90% recorded once. The specimen was CD4+ or CD8+ T cells sorted from blood, collected in a trial of the OX40 agonist ivuxolimab. These receptors originate from an adult with an advanced solid tumor such as melanoma, head and neck, liver or kidney cancer. The CDR3 runs from the conserved cysteine through the conserved F or W. The D gene is left open where the match is weak. Clone size, where shown, is once, few, many, or a class for clones that have expanded.

d_call: .; clone_size: .; cdr3_length: 14; j_call: TRBJ2-2; v_call: TRBV5-1; cdr3_nt: TGCGCCAGCAGAACGGCCCCTTACACCGGGGAGCTGTTTTTT; cdr3_aa: CASRTAPYTGELFF
d_call: .; clone_size: once; cdr3_length: 14; j_call: TRBJ2-3; v_call: TRBV11-1; cdr3_nt: TGTGCCAGCAGCTTAAATCCCACGGGAGATACGCAGTATTTT; cdr3_aa: CASSLNPTGDTQYF
d_call: .; clone_size: .; cdr3_length: 11; j_call: TRBJ1-1; v_call: TRBV10-2; cdr3_nt: TGCGCCAGCAAGGTGAACACTGAAGCTTTCTTT; cdr3_aa: CASKVNTEAFF
d_call: .; clone_size: .; cdr3_length: 12; j_call: TRBJ1-4; v_call: TRBV14; cdr3_nt: TGTGCCAGCAGCCAAGTAGACACGATTCTGTTTTTT; cdr3_aa: CASSQVDTILFF
d_call: .; clone_size: .; cdr3_length: 17; j_call: TRBJ1-1; v_call: TRBV7-3; cdr3_nt: TGTGCCAGCAGCTTATCCACAATGGCCGGGGGTGGGACTGAAGCTTTCTTT; cdr3_aa: CASSLSTMAGGGTEAFF
d_call: .; clone_size: .; cdr3_length: 12; j_call: TRBJ2-1; v_call: TRBV2; cdr3_nt: TGTGCCACCGACAGGACTTACAATGAGCAGTTCTTC; cdr3_aa: CATDRTYNEQFF
d_call: .; clone_size: .; cdr3_length: 12; j_call: TRBJ2-7; v_call: TRBV10-1; cdr3_nt: TGCGCCAGCAGTGAGGAATCCCACGAGCAGTACTTC; cdr3_aa: CASSEESHEQYF
d_call: .; clone_size: .; cdr3_length: 15; j_call: TRBJ1-5; v_call: TRBV6-6; cdr3_nt: TGTGCCAGCAGTTATCTAGGGTGGGACAATCAGCCCCAGCATTTT; cdr3_aa: CASSYLGWDNQPQHF
d_call: TRBD1; clone_size: .; cdr3_length: 14; j_call: TRBJ2-7; v_call: TRBV28; cdr3_nt: TGTGCCAGCAGAAAACCGGGACAGGCTTACGAGCAGTACTTC; cdr3_aa: CASRKPGQAYEQYF
d_call: .; clone_size: .; cdr3_length: 11; j_call: TRBJ2-1; v_call: TRBV27; cdr3_nt: TGTGCCAGCAGCAGAGACAATGAGCAGTTCTTC; cdr3_aa: CASSRDNEQFF
d_call: .; clone_size: once; cdr3_length: 11; j_call: TRBJ2-7; v_call: TRBV6-6; cdr3_nt: TGTGCCAGCAGTCCACAGCTCGAGCAGTACTTC; cdr3_aa: CASSPQLEQYF
d_call: .; clone_size: .; cdr3_length: 15; j_call: TRBJ2-1; v_call: TRBV6-4; cdr3_nt: TGTGCCAGCAGTGCCCAAGACAGCTCCTACAATGAGCAGTTCTTC; cdr3_aa: CASSAQDSSYNEQFF
d_call: TRBD1; clone_size: .; cdr3_length: 13; j_call: TRBJ1-1; v_call: TRBV6-6; cdr3_nt: TGTGCCAGCAGTTACTCGGGGGGACAGGAAGCTTTCTTT; cdr3_aa: CASSYSGGQEAFF
d_call: TRBD2; clone_size: .; cdr3_length: 16; j_call: TRBJ2-7; v_call: TRBV7-9; cdr3_nt: TGTGCCAGCAGCTTAGTTGGACTAGCGGGAACCTACGAGCAGTACTTC; cdr3_aa: CASSLVGLAGTYEQYF
d_call: .; clone_size: .; cdr3_length: 16; j_call: TRBJ1-1; v_call: TRBV5-1; cdr3_nt: TGCGCCAGCAGCTTGGATCAGTCCATATTGAACACTGAAGCTTTCTTT; cdr3_aa: CASSLDQSILNTEAFF
d_call: .; clone_size: .; cdr3_length: 12; j_call: TRBJ2-7; v_call: TRBV5-1; cdr3_nt: TGCGCCAGCAGCTTGATGGGGGACGAGCAGTACTTC; cdr3_aa: CASSLMGDEQYF
d_call: .; clone_size: .; cdr3_length: 12; j_call: TRBJ2-7; v_call: TRBV27; cdr3_nt: TGTGCCAGCAGGTCAAATGGTGGAGCACAGTACTTC; cdr3_aa: CASRSNGGAQYF
d_call: .; clone_size: .; cdr3_length: 16; j_call: TRBJ2-7; v_call: TRBV11-2; cdr3_nt: TGTGCCAGCAGCTCGGCGTCTCACAGGAGCTCCTACGAGCAGTACTTC; cdr3_aa: CASSSASHRSSYEQYF
d_call: .; clone_size: once; cdr3_length: 14; j_call: TRBJ1-1; v_call: TRBV27; cdr3_nt: TGTGCCAGCAGTTTAGCGGGGAGGAACACTGAAGCTTTCTTT; cdr3_aa: CASSLAGRNTEAFF
d_call: TRBD1; clone_size: once; cdr3_length: 16; j_call: TRBJ1-1; v_call: TRBV5-1; cdr3_nt: TGCGCCAGCAGCTTGGGGACAGGGGGCTACGTGGCTGAAGCTTTCTTT; cdr3_aa: CASSLGTGGYVAEAFF
d_call: TRBD2; clone_size: .; cdr3_length: 14; j_call: TRBJ2-1; v_call: TRBV6-1; cdr3_nt: TGTGCCAGCAACCCGACTAGCGGGAAGAATGAGCAGTTCTTC; cdr3_aa: CASNPTSGKNEQFF
d_call: TRBD2; clone_size: .; cdr3_length: 15; j_call: TRBJ2-1; v_call: TRBV9; cdr3_nt: TGTGCCAGCAGCGGACTAGCGGGAGTTGCAAATGAGCAGTTCTTC; cdr3_aa: CASSGLAGVANEQFF
d_call: .; clone_size: .; cdr3_length: 16; j_call: TRBJ1-1; v_call: TRBV5-6; cdr3_nt: TGTGCCAGCAGCTTGTTTTACGACAGGTGGAACACTGAAGCTTTCTTT; cdr3_aa: CASSLFYDRWNTEAFF
d_call: TRBD2; clone_size: .; cdr3_length: 19; j_call: TRBJ2-1; v_call: TRBV5-6; cdr3_nt: TGTGCCAGCAGCCCCACCTCTCGGCGGGAGGGCCCTTACTACAATGAGCAGTTCTTC; cdr3_aa: CASSPTSRREGPYYNEQFF
d_call: .; clone_size: .; cdr3_length: 15; j_call: TRBJ1-5; v_call: TRBV7-8; cdr3_nt: TGTGCCAGCAGCTGGGATCGGGCTAGCAATCAGCCCCAGCATTTT; cdr3_aa: CASSWDRASNQPQHF
d_call: .; clone_size: .; cdr3_length: 14; j_call: TRBJ2-1; v_call: TRBV7-9; cdr3_nt: TGTGCCAGCAGCTCCACTGCCTCGACAGATGAGCAGTTCTTC; cdr3_aa: CASSSTASTDEQFF
d_call: TRBD1; clone_size: .; cdr3_length: 14; j_call: TRBJ2-7; v_call: TRBV19; cdr3_nt: TGTGCCAGTAGTATATCGACAGGGAGCTACGAGCAGTACTTC; cdr3_aa: CASSISTGSYEQYF
d_call: .; clone_size: once; cdr3_length: 17; j_call: TRBJ1-5; v_call: TRBV21-1; cdr3_nt: TGTGCCAGCAGCGCCCCGCAGGTACACCGTAGCAATCAGCCCCAGCATTTT; cdr3_aa: CASSAPQVHRSNQPQHF